The clone carrying this T cell receptor beta chain appeared many times. One junction end disagrees with the germline gene, perhaps due to a read error. The data were taken from a study of human T cells and chemical hapten exposure. TCRdb redid the calling of the RACE reads with MiXCR, one entry per CDR3 protein. The sample consists of over 70,000 distinct CDR3 sequences, roughly 12% of them appearing once. CDR3 length equals 15 residues. The germline V gene encodes CDR1 WSHSY and CDR2 SAAADI. Time point: patch test 2, 6 weeks after DPC sensitization. Sample treatment: therapeutic diphenylcyclopropenone sensitization with weekly scalp DPC. Each donor was an alopecia patient between 18 and 70 years of age who qualified for DPC.

This specimen consisted of whole blood, obtained in connection with sensitization to the hapten diphenylcyclopropenone (DPC). This chain connects TRBV10-2 to TRBJ2-3; D gene uncertain. This sequence originates from a man between 18 and 35 years old with alopecia areata. Some clones in this sample may be carry-over from other donors' samples. The CDR3 DNA reads as TGCACCAGCAGTGGCTACCTCGCACTCACAGATACGCAGTATTTT. It specifies CTSSGYLALTDTQYF.